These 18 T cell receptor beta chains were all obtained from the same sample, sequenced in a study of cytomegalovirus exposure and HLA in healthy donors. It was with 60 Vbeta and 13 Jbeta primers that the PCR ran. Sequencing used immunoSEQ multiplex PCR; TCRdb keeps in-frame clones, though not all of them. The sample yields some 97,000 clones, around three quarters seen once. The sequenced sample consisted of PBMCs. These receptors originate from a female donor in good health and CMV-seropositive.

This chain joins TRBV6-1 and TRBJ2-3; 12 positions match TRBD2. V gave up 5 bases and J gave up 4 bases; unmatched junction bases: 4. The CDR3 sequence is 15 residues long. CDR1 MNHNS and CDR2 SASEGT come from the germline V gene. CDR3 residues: CASSPLAGGADTQYF. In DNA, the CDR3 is TGTGCCAGCAGTCCCCTAGCGGGAGGGGCAGATACGCAGTATTTT.

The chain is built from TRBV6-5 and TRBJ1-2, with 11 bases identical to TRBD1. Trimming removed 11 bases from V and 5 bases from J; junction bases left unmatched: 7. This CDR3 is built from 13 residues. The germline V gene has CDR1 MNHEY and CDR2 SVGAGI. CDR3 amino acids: CAVGTGGRYGYTF. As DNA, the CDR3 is TGTGCCGTGGGGACAGGGGGGAGGTATGGCTACACCTTC.

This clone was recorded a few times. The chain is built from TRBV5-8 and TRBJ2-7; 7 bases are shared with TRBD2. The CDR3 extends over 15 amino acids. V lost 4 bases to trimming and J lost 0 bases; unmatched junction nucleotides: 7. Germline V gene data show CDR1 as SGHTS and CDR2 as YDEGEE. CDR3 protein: CASSTGRGDSYEQYF. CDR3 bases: TGTGCCAGCAGCACGGGGAGGGGCGACTCCTACGAGCAGTACTTC.

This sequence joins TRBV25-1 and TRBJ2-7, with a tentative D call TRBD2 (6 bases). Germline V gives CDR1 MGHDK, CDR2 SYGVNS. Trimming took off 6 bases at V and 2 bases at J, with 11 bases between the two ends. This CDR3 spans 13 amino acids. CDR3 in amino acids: CASRRDSPYEQYF. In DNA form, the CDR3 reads TGTGCCAGCAGGCGGGACTCCCCCTACGAGCAGTACTTC.

CDR3 in amino acids: CASTSGVKGNTIYF. In nucleotides, the CDR3 is TGTGCCAGCACCTCAGGGGTTAAGGGAAACACCATATATTTT. V and J are TRBV6-5 and TRBJ1-3; possible D gene TRBD1, 6 bases. Germline V gives CDR1 MNHEY, CDR2 SVGAGI. The CDR3 runs to 14 residues. V was trimmed by 7 bases and J by 4 bases, leaving 14 bases between them.

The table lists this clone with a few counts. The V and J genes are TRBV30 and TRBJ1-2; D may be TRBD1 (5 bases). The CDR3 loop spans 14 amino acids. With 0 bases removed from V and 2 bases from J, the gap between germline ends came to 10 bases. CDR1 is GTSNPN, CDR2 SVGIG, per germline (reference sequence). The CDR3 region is CAWSVGVENYGYTF. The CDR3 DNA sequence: TGTGCCTGGAGTGTAGGGGTGGAGAACTATGGCTACACCTTC.

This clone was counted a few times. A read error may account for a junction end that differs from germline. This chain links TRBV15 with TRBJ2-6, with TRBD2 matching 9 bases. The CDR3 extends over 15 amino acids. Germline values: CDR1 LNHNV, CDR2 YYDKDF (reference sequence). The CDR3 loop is CATNSGSSGANGLTF. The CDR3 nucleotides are TGTGCCACCAATAGCGGGAGTTCTGGGGCCAACGGCCTGACTTTC.

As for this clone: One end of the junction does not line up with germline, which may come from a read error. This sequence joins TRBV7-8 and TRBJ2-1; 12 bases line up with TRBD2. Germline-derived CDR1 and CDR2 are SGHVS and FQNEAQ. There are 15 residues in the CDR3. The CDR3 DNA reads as TGTGCCAGCAGCCTAGCGGGAGGGCGTGACAATGAGCAGTTCTTC. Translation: CASSLAGGRDNEQFF.

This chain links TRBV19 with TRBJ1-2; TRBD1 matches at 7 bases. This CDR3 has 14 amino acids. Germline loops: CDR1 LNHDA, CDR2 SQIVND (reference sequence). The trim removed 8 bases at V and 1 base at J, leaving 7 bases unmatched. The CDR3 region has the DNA TGTGCCAGTCAACAGGGGTGGGGTAACTATGGCTACACCTTC. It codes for CASQQGWGNYGYTF.

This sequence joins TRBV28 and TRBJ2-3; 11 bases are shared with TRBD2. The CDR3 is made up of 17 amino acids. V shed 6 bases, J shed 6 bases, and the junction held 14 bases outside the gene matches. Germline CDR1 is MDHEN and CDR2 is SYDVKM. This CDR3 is CASSLGLAGGPRDTQYF. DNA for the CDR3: TGTGCCAGCAGCCTCGGGCTAGCGGGGGGCCCAAGGGATACGCAGTATTTT.

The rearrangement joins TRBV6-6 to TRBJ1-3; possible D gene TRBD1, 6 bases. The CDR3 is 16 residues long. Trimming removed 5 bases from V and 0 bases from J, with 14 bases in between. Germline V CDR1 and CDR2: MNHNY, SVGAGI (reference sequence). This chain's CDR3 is CASSPDSRSSGNTIYF. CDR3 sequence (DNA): TGTGCCAGCAGTCCGGACAGTCGAAGCTCTGGAAACACCATATATTTT.

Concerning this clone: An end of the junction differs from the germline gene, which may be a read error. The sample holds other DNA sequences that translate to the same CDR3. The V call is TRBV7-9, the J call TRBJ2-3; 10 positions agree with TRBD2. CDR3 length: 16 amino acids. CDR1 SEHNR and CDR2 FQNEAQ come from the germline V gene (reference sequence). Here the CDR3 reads CSSSLVLAGVADTQYF. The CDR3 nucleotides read TGTTCCAGCAGCTTAGTCCTAGCGGGAGTCGCAGATACGCAGTATTTT.

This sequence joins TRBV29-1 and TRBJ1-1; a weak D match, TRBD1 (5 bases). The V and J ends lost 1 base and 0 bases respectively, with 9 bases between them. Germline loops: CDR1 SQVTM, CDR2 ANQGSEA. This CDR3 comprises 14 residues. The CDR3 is CSVEVKGMNTEAFF. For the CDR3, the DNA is TGCAGCGTTGAAGTCAAGGGGATGAACACTGAAGCTTTCTTT.

CDR3 sequence: CASSYLGGIEETQYF. The CDR3 region has the DNA TGTGCCAGCAGTTACTTGGGGGGGATAGAAGAGACCCAGTACTTC. This chain connects TRBV6-6 to TRBJ2-5; 7 bases are a match to TRBD2. V was pared by 1 base and J by 3 bases, with 5 bases of the junction left unmatched. Germline V gene data show CDR1 as MNHNY and CDR2 as SVGAGI (reference sequence). There are 15 residues in the CDR3.

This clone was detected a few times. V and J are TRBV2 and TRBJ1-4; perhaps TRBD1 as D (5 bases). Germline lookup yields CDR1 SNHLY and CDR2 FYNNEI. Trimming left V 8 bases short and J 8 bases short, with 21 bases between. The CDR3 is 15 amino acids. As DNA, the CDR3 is TGTGCCAGCCTCCGGCAGGGCGCGCGAGGAGAAAAACTGTTTTTT. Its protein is CASLRQGARGEKLFF.

CDR3 region: CASSQDRAYNEKLFF. CDR3 sequence (DNA): TGCGCCAGCAGCCAAGACAGGGCTTATAATGAAAAACTGTTTTTT. The rearrangement joins TRBV4-3 to TRBJ1-4; TRBD1 might be the D (5 bases). CDR1 and CDR2 from the germline V gene are LGHNA and YSLEER. The CDR3 contains 15 residues. Trimming left V 0 bases short and J 4 bases short, with 9 bases between.

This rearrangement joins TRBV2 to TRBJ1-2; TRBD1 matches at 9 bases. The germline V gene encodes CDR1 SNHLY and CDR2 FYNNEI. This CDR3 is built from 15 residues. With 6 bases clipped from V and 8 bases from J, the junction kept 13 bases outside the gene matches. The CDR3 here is CASRDTGQGSGGYTF. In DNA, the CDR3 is TGTGCCAGCAGGGATACTGGACAGGGGTCGGGGGGCTACACCTTC.

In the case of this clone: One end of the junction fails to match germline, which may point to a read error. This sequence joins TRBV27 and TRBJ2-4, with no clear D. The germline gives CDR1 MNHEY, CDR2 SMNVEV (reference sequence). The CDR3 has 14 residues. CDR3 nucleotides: TGTGCCAGCAGTGACGCTCTTTGGCCAAACAGTCAGTACTTC. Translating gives CASSDALWPNSQYF.